This T cell receptor (beta chain) comes out of a study of blood T cells in healthy people across ages. Those donating, healthy Caucasian individuals from Russia, were aged about 6 to 100. Notes on the study in general: Diversity estimates drawn from one million T cells were deemed underestimates. A roughly linear age-dependent decrease characterized TCR beta diversity per million T cells.

This clonotype was counted a few times. The target antigen is unknown. Together with a sample-barcoded 5' primer, a J-beta primer mix was included in a second PCR lasting roughly 6 to 12 cycles. Tagging of each cDNA molecule was performed by a template-switch adaptor with 12 random nucleotides. TCRdb analysed the 5' RACE reads with MiXCR anew, one entry per CDR3 protein. Of some 800,000 distinct CDR3 sequences listed, more than 40% are singletons. Germline V lookup: CDR1 MNHNY, CDR2 SVGAGI (reference sequence). The ends lost 2 bases at V and 1 base at J; junction bases unmatched: 2. The CDR3 totals 16 residues.

The sample was blood. The chain combines TRBV6-6 with TRBJ2-5; 12 nucleotides align to TRBD2. The clonotype originates from a man aged 55 to 70 in good health. The CDR3 DNA reads as TGTGCCAGCAGTTACCCGACTAGCGGGGGCCAAGAGACCCAGTACTTC. This translates into CASSYPTSGGQETQYF.